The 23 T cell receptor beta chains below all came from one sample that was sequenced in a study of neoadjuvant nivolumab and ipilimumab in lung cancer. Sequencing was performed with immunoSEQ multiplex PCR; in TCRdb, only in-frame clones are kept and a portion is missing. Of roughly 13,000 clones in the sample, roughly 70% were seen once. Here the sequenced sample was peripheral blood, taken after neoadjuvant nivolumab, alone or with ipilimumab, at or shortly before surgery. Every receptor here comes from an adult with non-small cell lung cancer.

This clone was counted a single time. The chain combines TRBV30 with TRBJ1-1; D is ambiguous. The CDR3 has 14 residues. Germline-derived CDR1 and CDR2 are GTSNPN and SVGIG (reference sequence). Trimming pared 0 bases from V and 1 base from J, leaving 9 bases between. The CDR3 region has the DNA TGTGCCTGGAGTGTTGGGGTGAAGAACACTGAAGCTTTCTTT. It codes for CAWSVGVKNTEAFF.

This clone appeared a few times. CDR3 loop: CSVVPYNEQFF. The CDR3 DNA reads as TGCAGCGTCGTACCCTACAATGAGCAGTTCTTC. The genes are TRBV29-1 and TRBJ2-1; D gene uncertain. CDR3 length equals 11 residues. Looked up from germline, CDR1 is SQVTM and CDR2 is ANQGSEA. Deletions cut 6 bases from V and 2 bases from J, with 5 bases between.

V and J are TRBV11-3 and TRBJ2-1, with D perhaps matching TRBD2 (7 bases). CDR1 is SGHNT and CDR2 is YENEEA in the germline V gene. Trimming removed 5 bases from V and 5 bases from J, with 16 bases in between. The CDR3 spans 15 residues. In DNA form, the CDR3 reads TGTGCCAGCAGCAACGGGGGGCACGAAAACAATGAGCAGTTCTTC. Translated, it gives CASSNGGHENNEQFF.

The CDR3 DNA follows: TGTGCCAGCAGCTTCAAAGGGACAGACGAGCAGTACTTC. Its protein product is CASSFKGTDEQYF. The chain recombines TRBV5-5 with TRBJ2-7; 7 bases align to TRBD1. CDR3 length: 13 residues. Germline CDR1 SGHKS, CDR2 YYEKEE (reference sequence). V shed 2 bases, J shed 5 bases, and the junction held 4 bases outside the gene matches. The variable domain in full, completed from reference TRBV5-5 and TRBJ2-7, reads DAGVTQSPTHLIKTRGQQVTLRCSPISGHKSVSWYQQVLGQGPQFIFQYYEKEERGRGNFPDRFSARQFPNYSSELNVNALLLGDSALYLCASSFKGTDEQYFGPGTRLTVT.

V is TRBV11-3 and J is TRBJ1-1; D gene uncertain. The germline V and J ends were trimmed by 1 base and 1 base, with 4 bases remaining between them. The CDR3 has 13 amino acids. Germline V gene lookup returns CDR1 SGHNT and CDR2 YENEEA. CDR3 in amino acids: CASSLGRNTEAFF. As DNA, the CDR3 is TGTGCCAGCAGCTTAGGCAGGAACACTGAAGCTTTCTTT.

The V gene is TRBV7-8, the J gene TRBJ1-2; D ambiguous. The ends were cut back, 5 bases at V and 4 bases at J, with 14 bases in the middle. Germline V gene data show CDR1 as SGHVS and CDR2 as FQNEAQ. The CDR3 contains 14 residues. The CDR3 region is CASSTRPQSYGYTF. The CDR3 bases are TGTGCCAGCAGCACCCGACCCCAGTCCTATGGCTACACCTTC.

The CDR3 sequence is CASRQNLASSYYEQYF. The CDR3 bases are TGTGCCAGCAGACAAAACCTAGCCTCATCATACTACGAGCAGTACTTC. V usage is TRBV5-5 and J usage is TRBJ2-7; possible D gene TRBD2, 5 bases. V was trimmed by 5 bases and J by 3 bases, leaving 21 bases between them. From germline, CDR1 is SGHKS and CDR2 YYEKEE (reference sequence). The CDR3 has 16 amino acids.

The CDR3 protein is CASSLAVNYGYTF. CDR3 bases: TGCGCCAGCAGCTTGGCAGTTAACTATGGCTACACCTTC. The chain joins TRBV5-1 to TRBJ1-2; D remains ambiguous. There are 13 residues in the CDR3. Trimming left V 0 bases short and J 1 base short, with 4 bases between. Germline CDR1 and CDR2: SGHRS and YFSETQ.

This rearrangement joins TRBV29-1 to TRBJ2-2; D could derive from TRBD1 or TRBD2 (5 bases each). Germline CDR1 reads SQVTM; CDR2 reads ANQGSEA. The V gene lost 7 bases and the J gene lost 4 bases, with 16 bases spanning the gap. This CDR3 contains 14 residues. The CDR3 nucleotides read TGCAGCGCCGGGACGGGGCGGGTCACCGGGGAGCTGTTTTTT. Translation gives CSAGTGRVTGELFF.

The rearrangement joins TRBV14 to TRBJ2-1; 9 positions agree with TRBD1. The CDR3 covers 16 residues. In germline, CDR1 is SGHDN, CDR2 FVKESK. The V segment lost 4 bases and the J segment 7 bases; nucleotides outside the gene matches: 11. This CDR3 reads CASSRPGQGSWNEQFF. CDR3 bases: TGTGCCAGCAGCCGGCCGGGACAGGGAAGTTGGAATGAGCAGTTCTTC.

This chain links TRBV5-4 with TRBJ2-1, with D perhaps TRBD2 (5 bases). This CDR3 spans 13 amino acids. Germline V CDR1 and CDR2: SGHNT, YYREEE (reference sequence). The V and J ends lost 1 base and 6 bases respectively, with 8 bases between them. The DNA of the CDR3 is TGTGCCAGCAGCTTGACTAGTTCCAATGAGCAGTTCTTC. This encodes CASSLTSSNEQFF.

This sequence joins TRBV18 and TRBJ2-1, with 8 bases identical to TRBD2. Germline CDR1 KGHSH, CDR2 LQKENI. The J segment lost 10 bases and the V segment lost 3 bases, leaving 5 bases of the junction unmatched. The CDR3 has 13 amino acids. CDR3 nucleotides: TGTGCCAGCTCACCCGGGAGGGCATTGGAGCAGTTCTTC. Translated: CASSPGRALEQFF. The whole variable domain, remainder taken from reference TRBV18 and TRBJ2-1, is NAGVMQNPRHLVRRRGQEARLRCSPMKGHSHVYWYRQLPEEGLKFMVYLQKENIIDESGMPKERFSAEFPKEGPSILRIQQVVRGDSAAYFCASSPGRALEQFFGPGTRLTVL.

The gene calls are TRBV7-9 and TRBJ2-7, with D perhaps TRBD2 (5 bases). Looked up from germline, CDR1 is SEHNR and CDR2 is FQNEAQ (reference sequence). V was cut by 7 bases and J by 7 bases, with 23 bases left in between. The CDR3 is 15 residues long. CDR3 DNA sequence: TGTGCCAGCACCGTAAGCGGATCGGTCCCGGGGGAGCAGTACTTC. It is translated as CASTVSGSVPGEQYF.

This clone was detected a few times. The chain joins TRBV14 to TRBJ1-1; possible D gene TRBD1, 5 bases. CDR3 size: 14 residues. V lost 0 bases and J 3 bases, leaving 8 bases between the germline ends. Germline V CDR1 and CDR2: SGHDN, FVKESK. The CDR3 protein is CASSQDRVYTEAFF. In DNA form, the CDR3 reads TGTGCCAGCAGCCAAGACAGGGTTTACACTGAAGCTTTCTTT.

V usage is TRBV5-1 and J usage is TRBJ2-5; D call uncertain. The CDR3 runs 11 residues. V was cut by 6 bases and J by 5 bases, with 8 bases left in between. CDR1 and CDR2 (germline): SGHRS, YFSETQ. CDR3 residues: CASKLEETQYF. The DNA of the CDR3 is TGCGCCAGCAAGCTGGAGGAGACCCAGTACTTC.

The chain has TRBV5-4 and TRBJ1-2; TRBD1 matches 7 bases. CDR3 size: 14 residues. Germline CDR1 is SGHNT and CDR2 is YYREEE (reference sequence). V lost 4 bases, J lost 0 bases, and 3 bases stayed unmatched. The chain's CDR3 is CASSRDRANYGYTF. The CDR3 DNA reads TGTGCCAGCAGCCGGGACAGAGCTAACTATGGCTACACCTTC. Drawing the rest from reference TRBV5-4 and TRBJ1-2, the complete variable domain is ETGVTQSPTHLIKTRGQQVTLRCSSQSGHNTVSWYQQALGQGPQFIFQYYREEENGRGNFPPRFSGLQFPNYSSELNVNALELDDSALYLCASSRDRANYGYTFGSGTRLTVV.

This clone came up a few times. The CDR3 DNA reads TGCAGCGTGAATGACTATATTTGGGACACTGAAGCTTTCTTT. It is translated as CSVNDYIWDTEAFF. V gene TRBV29-1 combines with J gene TRBJ1-1; no clear D gene. The CDR3 spans 14 residues. V was trimmed by 6 bases and J by 3 bases, leaving 17 bases between them. The germline gives CDR1 SQVTM, CDR2 ANQGSEA.

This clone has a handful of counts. In DNA form, the CDR3 reads TGTGCCAGCAGTGGGACTAGCGGGACTGATACGCAGTATTTT. Its translation is CASSGTSGTDTQYF. The chain couples TRBV2 to TRBJ2-3; TRBD2 matches at 12 bases. Germline V gene sequence: CDR1 SNHLY, CDR2 FYNNEI. V was clipped by 4 bases and J by 6 bases; unmatched bases: 2. The CDR3 length is 14 residues.

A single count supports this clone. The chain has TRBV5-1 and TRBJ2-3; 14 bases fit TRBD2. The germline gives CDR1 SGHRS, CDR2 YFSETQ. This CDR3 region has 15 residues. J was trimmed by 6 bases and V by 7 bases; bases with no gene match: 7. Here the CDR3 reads CASRMGLAGADTQYF. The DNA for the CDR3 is TGCGCCAGCCGGATGGGACTAGCGGGAGCCGATACGCAGTATTTT. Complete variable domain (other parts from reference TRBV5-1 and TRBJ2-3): KAGVTQTPRYLIKTRGQQVTLSCSPISGHRSVSWYQQTPGQGLQFLFEYFSETQRNKGNFPGRFSGRQFSNSRSEMNVSTLELGDSALYLCASRMGLAGADTQYFGPGTRLTVL.

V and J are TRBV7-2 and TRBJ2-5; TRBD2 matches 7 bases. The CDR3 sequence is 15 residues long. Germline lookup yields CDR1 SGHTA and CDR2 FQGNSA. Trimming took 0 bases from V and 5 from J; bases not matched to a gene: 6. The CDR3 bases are TGTGCCAGCAGCTTAGCGCCGGGAGGTTGGGAGACCCAGTACTTC. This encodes CASSLAPGGWETQYF.

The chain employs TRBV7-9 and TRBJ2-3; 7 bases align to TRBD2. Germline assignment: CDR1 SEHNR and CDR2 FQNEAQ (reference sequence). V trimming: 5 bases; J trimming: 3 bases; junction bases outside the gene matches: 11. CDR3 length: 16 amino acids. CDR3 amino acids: CASSPFRGGRTDTQYF. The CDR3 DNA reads TGTGCCAGCAGCCCCTTTAGGGGCGGGAGAACAGATACGCAGTATTTT.

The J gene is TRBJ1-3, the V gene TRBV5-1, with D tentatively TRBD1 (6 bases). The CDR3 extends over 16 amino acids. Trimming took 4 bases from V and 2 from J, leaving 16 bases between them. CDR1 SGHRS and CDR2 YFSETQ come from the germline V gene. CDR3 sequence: CASSPTATGPGNTIYF. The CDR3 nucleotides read TGCGCCAGCAGCCCAACCGCGACAGGTCCTGGAAACACCATATATTTT.

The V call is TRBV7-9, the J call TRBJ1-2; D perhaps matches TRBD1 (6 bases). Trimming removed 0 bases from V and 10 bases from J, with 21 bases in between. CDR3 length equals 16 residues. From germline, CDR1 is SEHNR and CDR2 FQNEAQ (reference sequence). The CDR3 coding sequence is TGTGCCAGCAGCTTAGCGGGGTCAGGGGAAACGGGGGTCTACACCTTC. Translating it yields CASSLAGSGETGVYTF.